This is a list of T cell receptor beta chains from one sample in a study of cytomegalovirus exposure and HLA in healthy donors. Measured with immunoSEQ multiplex PCR; TCRdb has only the in-frame clones, and not every one. The sample contains more than 85,000 clones, over 60% of which appear only once. Sequencing was done on a sample of PBMCs. The receptor set was obtained from a male donor in good health and CMV-seropositive. Each CDR3 is given with its conserved first and last residue.

v_call cdr3_aa
TRBV6-6 CASSLAGSQETQYF
TRBV18 CASSTGAGGNQPQHF
TRBV2 CASGQSRANSPLHF
TRBV27 CASSRGKNNSPLHF
TRBV5-1 CASSWRLAGDQETQYF
TRBV6-5 CASSGDSYEQYF
TRBV5-4 CASSLPGLASYEQYF
TRBV7-2 CASSLAGSSYEQYF
TRBV4-1 CASSQETFQFF
TRBV9 CASRTGNTEAFF
TRBV5-1 CASSYGQGKYF
TRBV30 CAWASGGTDTQYF
TRBV4-3 CASSPRQADYGYTF
TRBV4-1 CASSQVRGGLAGKETQYF
TRBV30 CAWDGQGTSYEQYF
TRBV7-9 CASSLGTGGDGYTF
TRBV30 CAWSVRVVNYGYTF
TRBV7-9 CASSHPGFYGYTF
TRBV6-6 CASSRGQDARSPLHF
TRBV19 CASVPIGDSTIPQPQHF
TRBV6-6 CASSYEASGGTGELFF
TRBV13 CASSPRTNGYTF
TRBV30 CAWTTGNTIYF
TRBV27 CASSGQGARGSPLHF
TRBV19 CASSIDRGQGKLRRGQPQHF
TRBV19 CASSIGTGDNYGYTF
TRBV15 CATSRGDRLDQPQHF
TRBV2 CASSEPGDTEAFF
TRBV6-5 CASRRDSRSHYTF
TRBV5-8 CASSVGQFNYGYTF
TRBV5-5 CASKNTRTSGVIQETQYF